Below, 24 T cell receptor beta chains from the same sample are listed, as sequenced in a study of cytomegalovirus exposure and HLA in healthy donors. Both 60 Vbeta primers and 13 Jbeta primers went into the PCR. Using immunoSEQ multiplex PCR, the repertoire was profiled, and TCRdb retains in-frame clones only, with some absent. The repertoire holds about 160,000 clones, with approximately 70% as singletons. The sequencing input was PBMCs. Source of these receptors: a man aged 40-49 years in good health and CMV-seropositive.

The chain combines TRBV13 with TRBJ2-1, with 9 bases fitting TRBD1. Germline assignment: CDR1 PRHDT and CDR2 FYEKMQ (reference sequence). V lost 5 bases and J lost 6; bases outside the gene matches: 8. This CDR3 is 15 amino acids long. The CDR3: CASSRGTGLVNEQFF. The CDR3 DNA reads TGTGCCAGCAGCCGCGGGACAGGGTTGGTCAATGAGCAGTTCTTC.

The genes are TRBV5-1 and TRBJ1-1, with D perhaps matching TRBD1 (5 bases). Germline-derived CDR1 and CDR2 are SGHRS and YFSETQ. The CDR3 runs to 16 residues. Trimming pared 0 bases from V and 1 base from J, leaving 13 bases between. CDR3 in amino acids: CASSLGPGLTNTEAFF. The CDR3 region has the DNA TGCGCCAGCAGCTTGGGGCCAGGGCTTACGAACACTGAAGCTTTCTTT.

The rearrangement joins TRBV4-2 to TRBJ1-5; TRBD1 is a possible D gene (6 bases). Germline-derived CDR1 and CDR2 are LGHNA and YNFKEQ. Trimming removed 0 bases at V and 5 bases at J, with 17 bases between. The CDR3 has 17 amino acids. The CDR3 region is CASSQDKGVRGDQPQHF. CDR3 in DNA: TGTGCCAGCAGCCAAGATAAAGGGGTCAGGGGAGATCAGCCCCAGCATTTT.

The rearrangement links TRBV9 to TRBJ2-7, with 7 bases aligning to TRBD2. The CDR3 extends over 15 amino acids. CDR1 is SGDLS and CDR2 is YYNGEE in the germline V gene. J lost 4 bases, V lost 0 bases, and 7 bases had no gene match. The CDR3 is CASSVGLAAQYEQYF. DNA of the CDR3: TGTGCCAGCAGCGTAGGGCTAGCGGCCCAATACGAGCAGTACTTC. Looking up the rest from reference TRBV9 and TRBJ2-7 gives the full variable domain: DSGVTQTPKHLITATGQRVTLRCSPRSGDLSVYWYQQSLDQGLQFLIQYYNGEERAKGNILERFSAQQFPDLHSELNLSSLELGDSALYFCASSVGLAAQYEQYFGPGTRLTVT.

As regards this clone: Other DNA sequences in the sample encode the same CDR3. The chain joins TRBV12-5 to TRBJ1-2, with 8 bases matching TRBD1. Germline assignment: CDR1 LGHNT and CDR2 FRNRAP. Losses at the gene ends were 1 base for V and 6 bases for J; bases not matched to a gene: 10. CDR3 size: 16 residues. As DNA, the CDR3 is TGTGCTAGTGGTTTGGCAGCGGGGACAGGTAGCAATGGCTACACCTTC. Protein sequence: CASGLAAGTGSNGYTF. Filled out from reference TRBV12-5 and TRBJ1-2, the complete variable domain reads DARVTQTPRHKVTEMGQEVTMRCQPILGHNTVFWYRQTMMQGLELLAYFRNRAPLDDSGMPKDRFSAEMPDATLATLKIQPSEPRDSAVYFCASGLAAGTGSNGYTFGSGTRLTVV.

The gene calls are TRBV10-2 and TRBJ2-2, with TRBD1 matching 12 bases. Per the germline V gene, CDR1 is WSHSY and CDR2 is SAAADI. This CDR3 contains 16 residues. With 6 bases clipped from V and 5 bases from J, the junction kept 7 bases outside the gene matches. The CDR3 DNA reads as TGCGCCAGCAGCCCCGGGACAGGGGGCAGGACCGGGGAGCTGTTTTTT. Amino acid sequence: CASSPGTGGRTGELFF.

This clone has only one observation. CDR3 region: CASSRGNEKLFF. In DNA, the CDR3 is TGTGCCAGTTCTAGGGGAAATGAAAAACTGTTTTTT. The rearrangement links TRBV2 to TRBJ1-4, with D perhaps matching TRBD1 (5 bases). The CDR3 is 12 amino acids. Trimming stripped 9 bases from V and 5 bases from J, with 10 bases between. Germline V lookup: CDR1 SNHLY, CDR2 FYNNEI. Using reference TRBV2 and TRBJ1-4 for the parts outside the CDR3, the full variable domain is EPEVTQTPSHQVTQMGQEVILRCVPISNHLYFYWYRQILGQKVEFLVSFYNNEISEKSEIFDDQFSVERPDGSNFTLKIRSTKLEDSAMYFCASSRGNEKLFFGSGTQLSVL.

This chain joins TRBV7-8 and TRBJ1-2; D gene ambiguous. Trimming shortened V by 1 base and J by 0 bases, and 6 bases separated the two germline ends. CDR3 length: 14 residues. CDR1 is SGHVS, CDR2 FQNEAQ, per germline. The CDR3 DNA follows: TGTGCCAGCAGCTTAGGGCACGCTAACTATGGCTACACCTTC. Protein: CASSLGHANYGYTF.

In its sample, this clone was seen a few times. The chain uses TRBV19 and TRBJ1-5; D not certain. Trimming took off 0 bases at V and 9 bases at J, with 9 bases between the two ends. This CDR3 has 13 residues. CDR1 and CDR2 (germline): LNHDA, SQIVND (reference sequence). The CDR3 coding sequence is TGTGCCAGTAGTATAGAGCCCCCGAGGCCCCAGCATTTT. Its protein is CASSIEPPRPQHF.

This clone was seen only a few times. The gene calls are TRBV5-4 and TRBJ1-6; no definite D call. Germline-derived CDR1 and CDR2 are SGHNT and YYREEE (reference sequence). V was clipped by 1 base and J by 7 bases, with 9 bases between them. This CDR3 spans 14 amino acids. The CDR3 spells CASSLRLGNSPLHF. For the CDR3, the DNA is TGTGCCAGCAGCTTGAGACTTGGGAATTCACCCCTCCACTTT.

This clone was found a few times. The V gene is TRBV14, the J gene TRBJ1-5; D remains unclear. Germline values: CDR1 SGHDN, CDR2 FVKESK. V was clipped by 4 bases and J by 2 bases, with 9 bases between them. There are 14 residues in the CDR3. The chain's CDR3 is CASSLSGRNQPQHF. DNA for the CDR3: TGTGCCAGCAGCCTATCGGGTCGCAATCAGCCCCAGCATTTT. Complete variable domain (other parts from reference TRBV14 and TRBJ1-5): EAGVTQFPSHSVIEKGQTVTLRCDPISGHDNLYWYRRVMGKEIKFLLHFVKESKQDESGMPNNRFLAERTGGTYSTLKVQPAELEDSGVYFCASSLSGRNQPQHFGDGTRLSIL.

This clone occurred once. The V call is TRBV4-3, the J call TRBJ1-1; no reliable D call. Trimming pared 2 bases from V and 2 bases from J, leaving 9 bases between. This CDR3 contains 14 residues. The germline CDR1 and CDR2 sequences are LGHNA and YSLEER. CDR3 region: CASSQSTANTEAFF. The CDR3 coding sequence is TGCGCCAGCAGCCAATCCACAGCAAACACTGAAGCTTTCTTT.

The chain uses TRBV29-1 and TRBJ1-2; the match to TRBD1 covers 9 bases. Germline CDR1 reads SQVTM; CDR2 reads ANQGSEA. The CDR3 consists of 13 residues. V lost 6 bases to trimming and J lost 7 bases; unmatched junction nucleotides: 9. Here the CDR3 DNA reads TGCAGCGTAAAAGGGACAGGGCTGTGTGGCTACACCTTC. Residues: CSVKGTGLCGYTF.

This chain uses TRBV11-1 with TRBJ2-7; 7 nucleotides line up with TRBD1. Losses at the gene ends were 3 bases for V and 2 bases for J; bases not matched to a gene: 1. Per the germline V gene, CDR1 is SGHAT and CDR2 is FQDESV (reference sequence). CDR3 length: 13 amino acids. CDR3 protein: CASSFDRAYEQYF. The DNA for the CDR3 is TGTGCCAGCAGCTTTGACAGGGCCTACGAGCAGTACTTC.

This sequence joins TRBV7-6 and TRBJ2-3; D may be TRBD2 (5 bases). Between the trimmed V and J ends, which lost 5 bases and 4 bases, there was a span of 13 bases. The CDR3 loop spans 14 amino acids. Germline CDR1 SGHVS, CDR2 FNYEAQ. CDR3 loop: CASSRDTRADTQYF. The CDR3 nucleotides are TGTGCCAGCAGCCGAGATACTAGGGCAGATACGCAGTATTTT. The entire variable domain, with the rest obtained from reference TRBV7-6 and TRBJ2-3, is as follows: GAGVSQSPRYKVTKRGQDVALRCDPISGHVSLYWYRQALGQGPEFLTYFNYEAQQDKSGLPNDRFSAERPEGSISTLTIQRTEQRDSAMYRCASSRDTRADTQYFGPGTRLTVL.

V is TRBV6-1 and J is TRBJ1-6, with D tentatively TRBD1 (5 bases). The germline V and J ends were trimmed by 3 bases and 0 bases, with 12 bases remaining between them. This CDR3 is built from 17 residues. Looked up from germline, CDR1 is MNHNS and CDR2 is SASEGT. This CDR3 reads CASSDTGRASYNSPLHF. Here the CDR3 DNA reads TGTGCCAGCAGTGATACAGGCAGGGCCTCCTATAATTCACCCCTCCACTTT.

The chain has TRBV29-1 and TRBJ1-5, with D possibly being TRBD1 (5 bases). The CDR3 runs 13 residues. Per the germline V gene, CDR1 is SQVTM and CDR2 is ANQGSEA. The V end lost 1 base, the J end lost 3 bases, and 7 bases lay between the germline ends. The CDR3 protein is CSVEVTANQPQHF. The DNA for the CDR3 is TGCAGCGTTGAAGTGACAGCCAATCAGCCCCAGCATTTT.

The rearrangement joins TRBV5-8 to TRBJ1-2, with D maybe TRBD1 (6 bases). This CDR3 is 17 amino acids long. Deletions cut 0 bases from V and 5 bases from J, with 20 bases between. Per the germline V gene, CDR1 is SGHTS and CDR2 is YDEGEE. The CDR3 coding sequence is TGTGCCAGCAGCTTGGAGTGGTCAGCCGAAAGGGGGTATGGCTACACCTTC. Its translation: CASSLEWSAERGYGYTF.

This chain's CDR3 is CASTLGGSGNTIYF. The DNA for the CDR3 is TGTGCCAGTACCCTTGGAGGGTCTGGAAACACCATATATTTT. This chain links TRBV19 with TRBJ1-3; D ambiguous. This CDR3 has 14 residues. Germline CDR1 reads LNHDA; CDR2 reads SQIVND (reference sequence). The V end lost 7 bases, the J end lost 1 base, and 11 bases lay between the germline ends.

V is TRBV29-1 and J is TRBJ2-1; 12 nucleotides match TRBD1. The CDR3 is 14 amino acids. J lost 4 bases, V lost 6 bases, and 4 bases had no gene match. The germline gives CDR1 SQVTM, CDR2 ANQGSEA. CDR3 bases: TGCAGCGTCTTGGGACAGGGGGCATACAATGAGCAGTTCTTC. Translation: CSVLGQGAYNEQFF.

This chain joins TRBV5-3 and TRBJ1-1; D not certain. TRBV5-3 carries the ORF label, with uncertain function. The CDR3 totals 15 residues. The germline V and J ends were trimmed by 1 base and 0 bases, with 10 bases remaining between them. The CDR3 bases are TGTGCCAGAAGCTTGAATGCGTTGATGAACACTGAAGCTTTCTTT. Protein sequence: CARSLNALMNTEAFF.

The chain uses TRBV19 and TRBJ2-3, with D tentatively TRBD2 (6 bases). Germline CDR1 is LNHDA and CDR2 is SQIVND (reference sequence). The length of the CDR3 is 14 residues. Between the trimmed V and J ends, which lost 5 bases and 4 bases, there was a span of 13 bases. The CDR3 sequence is CASSRGYAADTQYF. CDR3 sequence (DNA): TGTGCCAGTAGTCGGGGGTATGCGGCAGATACGCAGTATTTT.

This chain uses TRBV7-9 with TRBJ1-2, with D possibly TRBD1 on 6 matching bases. Germline assignment: CDR1 SEHNR and CDR2 FQNEAQ (reference sequence). Deletions cut 8 bases from V and 2 bases from J, with 15 bases between. The CDR3 covers 14 residues. In DNA, the CDR3 is TGTGCCAGCCATTGGGCAGGGGAGAACTATGGCTACACCTTC. Amino acid sequence: CASHWAGENYGYTF. The variable domain in full, completed from reference TRBV7-9 and TRBJ1-2, reads DTGVSQNPRHKITKRGQNVTFRCDPISEHNRLYWYRQTLGQGPEFLTYFQNEAQLEKSRLLSDRFSAERPKGSFSTLEIQRTEQGDSAMYLCASHWAGENYGYTFGSGTRLTVV.

This clone has more than one count but fewer than ten. The chain recombines TRBV10-3 with TRBJ2-2, with 10 bases lining up with TRBD2. The CDR3 spans 15 residues. Per germline, CDR1 ENHRY and CDR2 SYGVKD. The junction had 8 bases not matched to a gene; V was cut back by 5 bases and J by 8 bases. For the CDR3, the DNA is TGTGCCATCAGTCTAGCGGGGGCGATCGGAGGGGAGCTGTTTTTT. Its translation: CAISLAGAIGGELFF.